The TCR beta chain under discussion was sequenced for a study of blood T cell repertoires in COVID-19. Study-level information: Sites across the United States, Italy and Spain contributed samples from acute and convalescent COVID-19.

The germline V gene has CDR1 GTSNPN and CDR2 SVGIG (reference sequence). V shed 4 bases, J shed 8 bases, and the junction held 10 bases outside the gene matches. The CDR3 has 13 amino acids. How the authors handled the data: The authors estimated nucleated cell counts from reference gene primer amplification. Data came from immunoSEQ multiplex PCR; TCRdb stores just in-frame clones and leaves some out. D and trimming were read from the DNA, whereas the V and J calls and clone size are those reported in that table. The table lists about 310,000 clones, around 86% of them singletons, with 1% in the top ten.

This TCR was recovered from a middle-aged man with active or convalescent COVID-19. Material: peripheral blood. The rearrangement joins TRBV30 to TRBJ1-2; TRBD1 matches at 7 bases. CDR3 protein: CAWTRQGLKGYTF. The CDR3 region has the DNA TGTGCCTGGACACGACAGGGACTGAAGGGCTACACCTTC.